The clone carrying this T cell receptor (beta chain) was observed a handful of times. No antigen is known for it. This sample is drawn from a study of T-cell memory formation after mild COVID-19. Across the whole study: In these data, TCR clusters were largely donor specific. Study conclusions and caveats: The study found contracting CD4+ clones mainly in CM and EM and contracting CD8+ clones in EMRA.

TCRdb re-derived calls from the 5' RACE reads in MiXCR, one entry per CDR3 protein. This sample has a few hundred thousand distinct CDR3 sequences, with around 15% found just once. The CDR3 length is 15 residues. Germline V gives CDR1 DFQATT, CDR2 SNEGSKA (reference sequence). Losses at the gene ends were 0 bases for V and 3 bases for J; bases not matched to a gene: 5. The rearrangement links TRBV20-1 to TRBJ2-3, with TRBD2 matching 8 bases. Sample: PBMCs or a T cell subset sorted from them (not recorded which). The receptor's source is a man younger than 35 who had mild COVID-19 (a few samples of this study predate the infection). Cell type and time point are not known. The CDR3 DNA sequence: TGCAGTGCTAGAGATGTACAGCGGGGGACAGATACGCAGTATTTT. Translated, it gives CSARDVQRGTDTQYF.